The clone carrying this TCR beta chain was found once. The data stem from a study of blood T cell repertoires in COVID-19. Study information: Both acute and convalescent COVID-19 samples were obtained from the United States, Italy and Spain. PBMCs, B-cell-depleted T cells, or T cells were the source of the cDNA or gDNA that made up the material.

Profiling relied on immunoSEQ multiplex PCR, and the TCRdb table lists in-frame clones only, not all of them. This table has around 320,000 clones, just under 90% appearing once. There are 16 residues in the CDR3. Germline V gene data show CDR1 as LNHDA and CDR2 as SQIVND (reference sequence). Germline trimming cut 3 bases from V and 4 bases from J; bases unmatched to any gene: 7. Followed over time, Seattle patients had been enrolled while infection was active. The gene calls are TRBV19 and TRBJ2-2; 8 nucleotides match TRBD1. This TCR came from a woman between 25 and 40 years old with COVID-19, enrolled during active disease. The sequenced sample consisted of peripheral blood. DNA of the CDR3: TGTGCCAGTAGTATCGGGAGCAGGGGGCTCACCGGGGAGCTGTTTTTT. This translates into CASSIGSRGLTGELFF.